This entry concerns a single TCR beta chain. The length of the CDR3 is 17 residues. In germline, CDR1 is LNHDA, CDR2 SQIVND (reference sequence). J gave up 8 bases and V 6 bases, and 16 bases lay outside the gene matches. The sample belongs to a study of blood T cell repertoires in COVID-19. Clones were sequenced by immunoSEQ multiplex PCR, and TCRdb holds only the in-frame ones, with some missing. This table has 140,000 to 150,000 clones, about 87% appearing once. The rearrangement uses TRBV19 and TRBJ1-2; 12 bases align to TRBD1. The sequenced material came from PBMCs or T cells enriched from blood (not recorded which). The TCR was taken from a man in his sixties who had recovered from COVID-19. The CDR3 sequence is CASRLAGTGGGGSGYTF. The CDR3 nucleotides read TGTGCCAGTAGGCTAGCCGGGACAGGGGGCGGAGGGTCCGGCTACACCTTC.